The 2 T cell receptor beta chains reported below all come from one sample, sequenced in a study of shared clonotypes between healthy human individuals (dated by TCRdb to about 2020). CD8 naive samples were obtained by positive selection for CCR7 among CD45RO-negative cells, yielding a CD45RA+CCR7+ population from which TemRA cells were excluded. Libraries were prepared through the immunoSEQ multiplex PCR assay. Imported from immuneACCESS, the table was reduced by TCRdb to in-frame sequences with V and J called. These copies leave out some clones; in studies compared against another copy, an unresolved V gene accounts for under half, and the cause of the remainder is not known. This sample gives about 2.1 million clones in total; approximately 94% of them show up just once. More than 1.5% of the sample belongs to the ten largest clones. Sequenced sample: naive CD8+ T cells from PBMCs. The sample's cell subset or site, from its label and the paper: CD45RA+CCR7+. The source is a man between 18 and 29 years old in good health. Some clones in this sample may be carry-over from other donors' samples.

The rearrangement uses TRBV5-6 and TRBJ2-7, with TRBD2 matching over 13 bases. Trimming cost V 2 bases and J 2 bases; bases outside gene matches: 4. The CDR3 extends over 16 amino acids. Germline V gene lookup returns CDR1 SGHDT and CDR2 YYEEEE. The CDR3 loop reads CASSFGTSGAAYEQYF. The CDR3 region has the DNA TGTGCCAGCAGCTTCGGGACTAGCGGGGCCGCCTACGAGCAGTACTTC.

The chain is built from TRBV6-5 and TRBJ2-1; 10 bases fit TRBD2. Germline values: CDR1 MNHEY, CDR2 SVGAGI. J was trimmed by 6 bases and V by 6 bases; bases with no gene match: 8. The CDR3 totals 15 residues. CDR3 nucleotide sequence: TGTGCCAGCAGCCCCGTAGCGGGGGGCTCCAATGAGCAGTTCTTC. Its protein is CASSPVAGGSNEQFF.